This paragraph reports one TCR beta chain. The data originate from a study of PD-L1 blockade in urothelial cancer. Looking at the study overall: Prior chemotherapy regimens per patient numbered 0 to 3. T cells were recovered from blood samples at a median of roughly 150,000.

Produced via immunoSEQ multiplex PCR; TCRdb's table is partial and in-frame only. The repertoire includes approximately 110,000 clones, about 85% of them detected once, and 2.4% sits in the top ten. Each patient gave between 1 and 8 samples, pretreatment and on-treatment. Trimming removed 7 bases at V and 2 bases at J, with 17 bases between. The CDR3 contains 15 residues. Per the germline V gene, CDR1 is MNHEY and CDR2 is SMNVEV (reference sequence). This receptor was obtained from a man aged 50 to 59 with urothelial cancer. The starting material was PBMCs, obtained around atezolizumab (anti-PD-L1) treatment. The chain combines TRBV27 with TRBJ1-1; D is unresolved. This CDR3 reads CASTTLSGLNTEAFF. In DNA, the CDR3 is TGTGCCAGCACTACTCTAAGCGGGCTAAACACTGAAGCTTTCTTT.